This TCR beta chain was sequenced during a study of cytomegalovirus exposure and HLA in healthy donors. Researchers ran the PCR with 60 Vbeta and 13 Jbeta primers. Sequencing was performed with immunoSEQ multiplex PCR; in TCRdb, only in-frame clones are kept and a portion is missing. The sample lists roughly 140,000 clones, 60% to 85% occurring once. The CDR3 runs to 15 residues. V lost 7 bases, J lost 0 bases, and 7 bases stayed unmatched. CDR1 SGHRS and CDR2 YFSETQ come from the germline V gene. Overall study findings and caveats: A few of the chains that were CMV-associated were confirmed in vitro to be specific for CMV antigens.

In the case of this clone: Its antigen is unidentified.

V usage is TRBV5-1 and J usage is TRBJ2-3; 8 bases map to TRBD2. This sequence was found in a man aged 40-55 years in good health and CMV-seropositive. Sequenced sample: PBMCs. The CDR3 DNA reads TGCGCCAGCCACGGGGGGGAGTCTAGCACAGATACGCAGTATTTT. Its translation is CASHGGESSTDTQYF.